This TCR beta chain was captured by sequencing in a study of T cells after posttransplantation cyclophosphamide. Regarding this clone: What it binds is not known.

Libraries were prepared by immunoSEQ multiplex PCR; TCRdb keeps only in-frame clonotypes and omits some of them. Of roughly 4,500 clones detected, over 60% appear once; the ten largest clones hold about 17%. This CDR3 is built from 15 residues. Germline CDR1 is ENHRY and CDR2 is SYGVKD. V was pared by 0 bases and J by 7 bases, with 13 bases between. Treatment was busulfan-fludarabine conditioning, a marrow graft, and cyclophosphamide on days +3 and +4. Whole-study findings and limits: Donor CD8+ memory clones often dominated recipient blood repertoires at later times.

This receptor was identified in a male patient aged 55-69 years who received an allogeneic stem cell transplant from an unrelated donor, was CMV-positive, and had acute GVHD only. Among the T cells, some may be from the graft donor. The material was PBMCs, obtained 362 days after allogeneic stem cell transplant with posttransplant cyclophosphamide. The chain links TRBV10-3 to TRBJ1-5, with D perhaps matching TRBD1 (6 bases). The CDR3 DNA reads TGTGCCATCAGTGAGTCCACAGGGACGGGCCAGCCCCAGCATTTT. It yields the protein CAISESTGTGQPQHF.